The next 11 T cell receptor beta chains were all read from a single sample in a study of OX40 agonist ivuxolimab in advanced cancers. The protocol was immunoSEQ multiplex PCR, while the TCRdb copy is restricted to in-frame clones and leaves out a portion. This sample has about 120,000 clones, with roughly 95% found just once. The source was CD4+ or CD8+ T cells sorted from blood, collected in a trial of the OX40 agonist ivuxolimab. All receptors come from an adult with an advanced solid tumor such as melanoma, head and neck, liver or kidney cancer.

This chain uses TRBV7-2 with TRBJ2-5; 9 bases are a match to TRBD1. The CDR3 runs to 12 residues. Germline loops: CDR1 SGHTA, CDR2 FQGNSA. V shed 4 bases, J shed 8 bases, and the junction held 2 bases outside the gene matches. The CDR3, as DNA: TGTGCCAGCAGCTGGGACAGGGCAACCCAGTACTTC. Protein: CASSWDRATQYF.

This clone was seen once. V and J are TRBV6-1 and TRBJ2-2; D is undetermined. Trimming removed 3 bases from V and 7 bases from J, with 6 bases in between. Germline assignment: CDR1 MNHNS and CDR2 SASEGT. This CDR3 contains 12 residues. CDR3 nucleotide sequence: TGTGCCAGCAGTGACCGGTTCGGGGAGCTGTTTTTT. This codes for CASSDRFGELFF.

This clone was detected once. V gene TRBV7-9 combines with J gene TRBJ1-2; the D is unclear. Between the trimmed V and J ends, which lost 5 bases and 6 bases, there was a span of 13 bases. The CDR3 runs to 13 residues. Germline assignment: CDR1 SEHNR and CDR2 FQNEAQ (reference sequence). The DNA of the CDR3 is TGTGCCAGCAGCCTAGAGGTCGGGAATGGCTACACCTTC. Its translation is CASSLEVGNGYTF.

The chain couples TRBV19 to TRBJ1-2; weak D call: TRBD1 (6 bases). The CDR3 loop spans 14 amino acids. V lost 6 bases and J 1 base, leaving 12 bases between the germline ends. The germline V gene encodes CDR1 LNHDA and CDR2 SQIVND (reference sequence). The CDR3 sequence is CASSRTDYNYGYTF. The CDR3 DNA sequence: TGTGCCAGTAGCAGGACAGATTATAACTATGGCTACACCTTC.

The V gene is TRBV27, the J gene TRBJ1-2; D call uncertain. The CDR3 covers 15 residues. The V end lost 6 bases, the J end lost 2 bases, and 16 bases lay between the germline ends. CDR1 is MNHEY and CDR2 is SMNVEV in the germline V gene (reference sequence). DNA for the CDR3: TGTGCCAGCAGCTCGGCAGGTCCTGACAACTATGGCTACACCTTC. Its translation: CASSSAGPDNYGYTF.

This clone showed up just once. Here the CDR3 reads CASGDQPQHF. The CDR3 coding sequence is TGTGCCAGCGGGGATCAGCCCCAGCATTTT. V gene TRBV28 combines with J gene TRBJ1-5; D is unresolved. V was trimmed by 8 bases and J by 5 bases, leaving 4 bases between them. The germline CDR1 and CDR2 sequences are MDHEN and SYDVKM. The CDR3 has 10 amino acids.

V is TRBV5-6 and J is TRBJ2-7; D is ambiguous. With 4 bases removed from V and 4 bases from J, the gap between germline ends came to 9 bases. The CDR3 loop spans 12 amino acids. Per the germline V gene, CDR1 is SGHDT and CDR2 is YYEEEE. The DNA for the CDR3 is TGTGCCAGCAGCCGGCGGATGTACGAGCAGTACTTC. Amino acids: CASSRRMYEQYF.

The V gene is TRBV12-5, the J gene TRBJ2-1; 14 bases match TRBD2. Losses at the gene ends were 7 bases for V and 9 bases for J; bases not matched to a gene: 11. The CDR3 length is 16 residues. Per germline, CDR1 LGHNT and CDR2 FRNRAP. The CDR3: CASAHGLAGGSGEQFF. In DNA, the CDR3 is TGTGCTAGTGCCCACGGACTAGCGGGGGGTTCGGGTGAGCAGTTCTTC.

The DNA for the CDR3 is TGCGCCAGCAGCCTGGGACTAGCGGAAACCTACGAGCAGTACTTC. Encoded protein: CASSLGLAETYEQYF. The V and J genes are TRBV4-1 and TRBJ2-7; TRBD2 matches at 11 bases. The CDR3 length is 15 residues. In germline, CDR1 is MGHRA, CDR2 YSYEKL. The V and J ends lost 4 bases and 2 bases, in that order; junction bases with no gene match: 4.

J is TRBJ2-1 and V is TRBV6-1; 7 bases agree with TRBD1. The CDR3 runs to 17 residues. Looked up from germline, CDR1 is MNHNS and CDR2 is SASEGT. Unmatched junction bases numbered 11, after V lost 0 bases and J lost 6 bases. The DNA for the CDR3 is TGTGCCAGCAGTGAAGCGCGTTCGACAGGGTTCGGCAATGAGCAGTTCTTC. Protein sequence: CASSEARSTGFGNEQFF.

The CDR3 spells CSVGWTGRSYNSPLHF. DNA of the CDR3: TGCAGCGTTGGGTGGACAGGTCGCTCCTATAATTCACCCCTCCACTTT. The V and J genes are TRBV29-1 and TRBJ1-6; TRBD1 agrees at 7 bases. V trimming: 4 bases; J trimming: 0 bases; junction bases outside the gene matches: 6. The germline V gene has CDR1 SQVTM and CDR2 ANQGSEA. This CDR3 spans 16 amino acids.